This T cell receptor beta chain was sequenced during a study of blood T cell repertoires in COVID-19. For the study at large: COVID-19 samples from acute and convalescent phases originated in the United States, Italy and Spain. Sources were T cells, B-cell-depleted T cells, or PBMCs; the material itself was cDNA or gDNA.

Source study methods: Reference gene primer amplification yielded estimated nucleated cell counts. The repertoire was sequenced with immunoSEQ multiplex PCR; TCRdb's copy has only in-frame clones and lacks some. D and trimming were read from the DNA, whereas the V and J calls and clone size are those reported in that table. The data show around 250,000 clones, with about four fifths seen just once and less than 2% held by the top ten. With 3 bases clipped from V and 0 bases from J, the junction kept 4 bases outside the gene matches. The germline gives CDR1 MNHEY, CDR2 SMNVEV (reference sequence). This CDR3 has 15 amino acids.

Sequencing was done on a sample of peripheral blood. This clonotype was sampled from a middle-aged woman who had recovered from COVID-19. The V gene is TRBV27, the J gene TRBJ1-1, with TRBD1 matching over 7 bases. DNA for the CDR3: TGTGCCAGCAGTTTCCTCGACAGGGTGAACACTGAAGCTTTCTTT. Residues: CASSFLDRVNTEAFF.